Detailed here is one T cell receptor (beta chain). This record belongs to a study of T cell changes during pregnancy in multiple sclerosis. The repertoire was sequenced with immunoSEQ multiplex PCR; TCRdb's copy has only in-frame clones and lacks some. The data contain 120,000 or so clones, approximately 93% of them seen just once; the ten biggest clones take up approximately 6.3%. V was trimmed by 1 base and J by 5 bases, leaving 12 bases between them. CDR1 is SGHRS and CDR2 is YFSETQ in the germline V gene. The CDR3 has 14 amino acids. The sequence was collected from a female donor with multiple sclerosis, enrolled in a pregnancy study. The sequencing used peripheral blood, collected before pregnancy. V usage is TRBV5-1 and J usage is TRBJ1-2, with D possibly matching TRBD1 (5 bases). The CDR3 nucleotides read TGCGCCAGCAGCTTGTTGGGGGGGGAGTATGGCTACACCTTC. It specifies CASSLLGGEYGYTF.